This is a list of T cell receptor beta chains from one sample in a study of beta chain features in type 1 diabetes. Clones were read by immunoSEQ multiplex PCR, and TCRdb kept only the in-frame ones, dropping some. There are approximately 250,000 clones in the sample; roughly 9.6% occur only once, and just under 0.035% lies in the top ten. Sequenced sample: naive CD4+ T cells from blood. The origin of the receptors is a woman in her late teens or twenties in good health. Both conserved end residues are part of each CDR3. A D gene is named only where the DNA matches it firmly. Some rows mark clone size as missing; the rest say once, few, many or name a class of expanded clone.

D gene	V gene	J gene	clone size	CDR3 DNA	CDR3 protein
.	TRBV2	TRBJ2-1	few	TGTGCCAGCCGTGAGACAGACAATGAGCAGTTCTTC	CASRETDNEQFF
TRBD1	TRBV5-1	TRBJ2-7	.	TGCGCCAGAACAGGGGACAACGAGCAGTACTTC	CARTGDNEQYF
TRBD2	TRBV18	TRBJ2-1	few	TGTGCCAGCTCACCCCCGGGACTAGCATTACCGGGGGAGCAGTTCTTC	CASSPPGLALPGEQFF
TRBD2	TRBV27	TRBJ2-2	few	TGTGCCAGCAGTCCCATATCCCAGGGACTAGCGGGAGGGGGCACCGGGGAGCTGTTTTTT	CASSPISQGLAGGGTGELFF
TRBD2	TRBV7-9	TRBJ2-3	.	TGTGCCAGCAGCTTGAGACTAGCGGGAGATACAGATACGCAGTATTTT	CASSLRLAGDTDTQYF
.	TRBV19	TRBJ1-2	few	TGTGCCAGCACCATCACGGGCTATGGCTACACCTTC	CASTITGYGYTF
TRBD2	TRBV19	TRBJ2-1	.	TGTGCCAGTAGAGGGTCCGGACTAGCGGGGAATGAGCAGTTCTTC	CASRGSGLAGNEQFF
.	TRBV27	TRBJ1-5	.	TGTGCCAGCTCGAACGCAGTCAATCAGCCCCAGCATTTT	CASSNAVNQPQHF
.	TRBV29-1	TRBJ1-1	.	TGCAGCGTTGACCGGGGGGTTAGGGTCACTGAAGCTTTCTTT	CSVDRGVRVTEAFF
TRBD2	TRBV11-2	TRBJ2-2	few	TGTGCCAGCAGCGGGAGGACTAGCGGGAGGGAAAGCGGGGAGCTGTTTTTT	CASSGRTSGRESGELFF
.	TRBV30	TRBJ1-1	.	TGTGCCTGGAGTGTAACAGCCCGTGGCACTGAAGCTTTCTTT	CAWSVTARGTEAFF
TRBD1	TRBV14	TRBJ2-6	few	TGTGCCAGCAGCCAAGAGGACAGGGGGTGGTCTGGGGCCAACGTCCTGACTTTC	CASSQEDRGWSGANVLTF
.	TRBV27	TRBJ1-1	.	TGTGCCAGCAGTTTAGGATGGGCAGGGGACACTGAAGCTTTCTTT	CASSLGWAGDTEAFF
TRBD2	TRBV5-4	TRBJ2-1	few	TGTGCCAGCAGCTTTACTGGGACTAGCTGGGGAGAGCAGTTCTTC	CASSFTGTSWGEQFF
.	TRBV5-4	TRBJ1-1	few	TGTGCCAGCAGCCTTATGACAGTCAAGAACACTGAAGCTTTCTTT	CASSLMTVKNTEAFF
.	TRBV6-1	TRBJ1-2	.	TGTGCCAGCAGTTTGACAGAGAACTATGGCTACACCTTC	CASSLTENYGYTF
TRBD1	TRBV4-1	TRBJ1-2	few	TGCGCCAGCAGCCCAACGACAGGGAAAGACTATGGCTACACCTTC	CASSPTTGKDYGYTF
TRBD1	TRBV29-1	TRBJ2-5	many	TGCAGCGTGGACAGGGCGCTTCAAGAGACCCAGTACTTC	CSVDRALQETQYF
TRBD2	TRBV27	TRBJ2-1	.	TGTGCCAGCAGTTTCGCACTAGCGGATAATGAGCAGTTCTTC	CASSFALADNEQFF
TRBD1	TRBV5-1	TRBJ2-7	few	TGCGCCAGCAGGATGACAGGGGACTACGAGCAGTACTTC	CASRMTGDYEQYF
TRBD1	TRBV19	TRBJ2-3	few	TGTGCCAGTAGAGAGGACAGGGCCACAGATACGCAGTATTTT	CASREDRATDTQYF
.	TRBV6-5	TRBJ2-3	.	TGTGCCAGCAGTTCCTACTACAGGGCTATCACAGATACGCAGTATTTT	CASSSYYRAITDTQYF
.	TRBV7-2	TRBJ2-1	.	TGTGCCAGCAGTTACTCGAGAAGCTCCTACAATGAGCAGTTCTTC	CASSYSRSSYNEQFF
.	TRBV6-1	TRBJ1-2	.	TGTGCCAGCAGTTCCGGGCCCTACCGGGGGGGCTACACCTTC	CASSSGPYRGGYTF
.	TRBV11-2	TRBJ2-7	.	TGTGCCAGCACCACGCTTGGGCCCTACGAGCAGTACTTC	CASTTLGPYEQYF
TRBD2	TRBV5-4	TRBJ2-5	few	TGTGCCAGCAGCCCTAGCGGGGGGTGGCGGGAGACCCAGTACTTC	CASSPSGGWRETQYF
.	TRBV2	TRBJ2-1	.	TGTGCCAGCTGCCCTAGCGCCCCGACCTGGGGAACCTACAATGAGCAGTTCTTC	CASCPSAPTWGTYNEQFF
.	TRBV7-2	TRBJ2-7	few	TGTGCCAGCAGCTTAGCCAGTCTGGGCAGCACCTACGAGCAGTACTTC	CASSLASLGSTYEQYF
.	TRBV5-4	TRBJ1-6	.	TGTGCCAGCGGACGGGAGCCCGAGGGTGGTTCACCCCTCCACTTT	CASGREPEGGSPLHF
TRBD1	TRBV30	TRBJ1-1	.	TGTGCCTGGGCCCGGACAGGGGTGAACACTGAAGCTTTCTTT	CAWARTGVNTEAFF
.	TRBV30	TRBJ2-3	few	TGTGCCTGGAGTGTACGAAGGGTAGCGAGGCGCACAGATACGCAGTATTTT	CAWSVRRVARRTDTQYF
.	TRBV19	TRBJ2-7	few	TGTGCCAGTAGTATAGCGGGCAGGGCCTCCTACGAGCAGTACTTC	CASSIAGRASYEQYF
.	TRBV5-4	TRBJ2-7	few	TGTGCCAGCAGCGATTCTCACCGGGGAAATGTTTACGAGCAGTACTTC	CASSDSHRGNVYEQYF
.	TRBV27	TRBJ2-7	few	TGTGCCAGCAGTCTTACAGGGTTCGCCTACGAGCAGTACTTC	CASSLTGFAYEQYF
.	TRBV18	TRBJ2-7	few	TGTGCCAGCTCACCACCAGGAGCCTACGAGCAGTACTTC	CASSPPGAYEQYF
.	TRBV4-2	TRBJ1-1	.	TGTGCCAGCAGCCCTATAGGGGGACCCCCAGCCGCTGAAGCTTTCTTT	CASSPIGGPPAAEAFF
.	TRBV5-4	TRBJ2-7	.	TGTGCCAGCAGCTTGGGCGTAGTGACGGGCTCCTACGAGCAGTACTTC	CASSLGVVTGSYEQYF
TRBD1	TRBV7-9	TRBJ2-3	many	TGTGCCAGCAGCTTAACAGGGGGCTACACAGATACGCAGTATTTT	CASSLTGGYTDTQYF
.	TRBV15	TRBJ2-7	few	TGTGCCACCAGTCGTGCAGGAACCTACGAGCAGTACTTC	CATSRAGTYEQYF
.	TRBV27	TRBJ1-5	few	TGTGCCAGCAGTTTAGACAGAAATCAGCCCCAGCATTTT	CASSLDRNQPQHF
.	TRBV9	TRBJ1-5	.	TGTGCCAGCAGCGCGGGGGATATCACATCTCAGCCCCAGCATTTT	CASSAGDITSQPQHF
TRBD2	TRBV10-3	TRBJ2-5	many	TGTGCCACCGAGAATGGGAGGGCCCAGTACTTC	CATENGRAQYF
TRBD1	TRBV7-6	TRBJ2-3	.	TGTGCCAGCAGCTCGCCAGGGGGCGGTCAGTATTTT	CASSSPGGGQYF
TRBD2	TRBV7-6	TRBJ2-5	.	TGTGCCAGCAGCCCACAGAGGCGGGAGGAGACCCAGTACTTC	CASSPQRREETQYF
TRBD2	TRBV4-1	TRBJ2-1	.	TGCGCCAGCAGCCAACTTCCGGGACTAGCGCTCAATGAGCAGTTCTTC	CASSQLPGLALNEQFF
.	TRBV29-1	TRBJ1-2	few	TGCAGCGTTGGGGGTGGACTGCGCCTCTATGGCTACACCTTC	CSVGGGLRLYGYTF
TRBD1	TRBV19	TRBJ1-2	.	TGTGCCAGTAGACGACAGGGCAATGGCTACACCTTC	CASRRQGNGYTF
.	TRBV21-1	TRBJ2-7	.	TGTGCCAGCCCAACCCCGGGGCGGGACCAGAATTACGAGCAGTACTTC	CASPTPGRDQNYEQYF
.	TRBV6-1	TRBJ1-5	.	TGTGCCAGCAGTGAAGCCACACTTCAGGATAATAGCAATCAGCCCCAGCATTTT	CASSEATLQDNSNQPQHF
TRBD1	TRBV7-9	TRBJ2-7	.	TGTGCCAGCAGCTTAGGGCGCCTCGGGACAGCCTCCTACGAGCAGTACTTC	CASSLGRLGTASYEQYF
.	TRBV2	TRBJ2-2	.	TGTGCCAGCGCCTCGGGAGTGGTTGACACCGGGGAGCTGTTTTTT	CASASGVVDTGELFF
.	TRBV10-3	TRBJ2-1	few	TGTGCCATCAGTGAGGCCCTGTCCCGCCTCGACGGGGAGCAGTTCTTC	CAISEALSRLDGEQFF
.	TRBV14	TRBJ2-1	few	TGTGCCAGCAGCCAAGTAAATGGGGGGGGCGAGCAGTTCTTC	CASSQVNGGGEQFF
TRBD1	TRBV2	TRBJ2-7	few	TGTGCCAGCAACCCATCTGACAGGGGCCTAGCGAAGCAGTACTTC	CASNPSDRGLAKQYF